This T cell receptor beta chain was sequenced during a study of T cells in Graves' hyperthyroidism and ophthalmopathy (dated by TCRdb to between 2019 and 2020). Regarding the research as a whole: Peripheral blood samples were taken at the time of initial diagnosis, prior to any treatment. TCR V-J signatures able to tell the groups apart were searched for in a discovery cohort of 90 to 100 patients, of whom 43 had Graves' ophthalmopathy and roughly 58 had stable Graves' hyperthyroidism. An independent validation cohort of about 19 hyperthyroidism patients and 17 patients who later progressed to ophthalmopathy tested prospective prediction of ophthalmopathy. The 100 or so discovery patients were divided at random into training and test sets in a 7:3 ratio. Thyroid tissue and blood T-cell repertoires from roughly six Graves' hyperthyroidism patients were also compared in the study. Following sampling, methimazole starting at 30 mg daily was given to hyperthyroidism patients, and high-dose intravenous methylprednisolone was given to ophthalmopathy patients. The paper reports TCR Vbeta CDR3 sequencing of roughly 140 peripheral blood samples: 43 ophthalmopathy, under 80 hyperthyroidism and around 17 progressor patients. General conclusions and limits of the study: Sample size was not statistically predetermined, and investigators were not blinded to group allocation. In validation, the model predicted progression to ophthalmopathy a median of about 6.8 months before onset, with over 60% sensitivity and 72.22% specificity. Most expanded thyroid clonotypes (frequency above 0.001) were also detected in blood, a finding suggesting that blood repertoires may reflect thyroid immune responses. A model built on a 13 V-J signature distinguished ophthalmopathy from stable hyperthyroidism, reaching over 85% sensitivity and around 81% specificity in cross-validation and 80%/75% in testing.

This clonotype has a count of ten or more. No cognate antigen has been identified for it. No base quality information exists; no much larger clone differs at one position. Trimmed from V: 2 bases; trimmed from J: 4 bases; junction bases lacking a gene match: 1. The germline V gene (reference sequence) supplies CDR1 GTSNPN and CDR2 SVGIG. The CDR3 contains 12 residues, cysteine and phenylalanine counted. Only the CDR3 DNA is retained, 36 bases long and in frame from the first base. Stable Graves' hyperthyroidism was defined as the absence of progression to ophthalmopathy over 18 months of follow-up. The hyperthyroidism patients were between 18 and 65 years old and newly diagnosed, with a disease duration of less than 2 months. The study excluded patients with uncontrolled infections, other autoimmune diseases, pregnancy or lactation. Clinical symptoms, serum thyroxine and TRAb, thyroid ultrasound, and orbital computed tomography formed the basis for the diagnoses. PBMCs were isolated from roughly 10 ml of fresh peripheral blood by Ficoll-Paque density gradient centrifugation. Total RNA was extracted using Trizol reagent, and RNA quality was assessed on an Agilent 2100 Bioanalyzer.

Amplification of TCR beta CDR3 regions was carried out from RNA transcripts. A first-round RT-PCR of the TCR CDR3 used the HTBI primer set with the Qiagen OneStep RT-PCR kit. Libraries were constructed in a second round of multiplex PCR, after which size selection and purification were performed. The libraries were sequenced on an Illumina HiSeq2000 using paired-end 100 bp reads. The authors' pipeline ran thus. Raw data were processed with SOAPnuke, discarding reads with adapters, uncalled bases, mean Phred below 15, or no exact constant-primer or identifier match. High-quality paired reads were merged with COPE v1.2.5, and unique nucleotide sequences were defined as clonotypes. MiTCR v1.1 was used to align clonotypes to the IMGT TRBV, TRBD and TRBJ reference segments. The analysis included only V-J combinations with a frequency above 0.0001, which together covered more than 98% of the repertoires. A TCS score was defined as the ratio between F50 (clonal expansion) and ExV (chaos), using BLOSUM62-based TCRdist between CDR3 peptides within each V-J. Welch's t-statistics and random forest reduced roughly 540 V-J features to some 14, which were used in a naive Bayes classifier (R e1071). The raw public reads went through TCRdb reprocessing: fastp at Q25, MiXCR clone calling, in-frame beta chains kept. One record per CDR3 amino acid sequence lists the most common genes and DNA. TCRdb, rather than the study authors, made the V and J calls. This sample is represented by fewer than 650,000 distinct CDR3 sequences; less than 15% of them were singletons. The top ten clonotypes cover roughly 13% of the sample.

Recombination joined TRBV30 with TRBJ2-7; 8 central bases correspond to TRBD1. The sequence derives from a woman between 40 and 50 years old with Graves' hyperthyroidism. Sequenced: blood. The nucleotide sequence is given as TGTGCCTGGAGTAACAGGGGGTACGAGCAGTACTTC. Its translation reads: CAWSNRGYEQYF.